This is a list of T cell receptor beta chains from one sample in a study of blood T cell repertoires in COVID-19. Repertoires were generated with immunoSEQ multiplex PCR, while TCRdb's copy carries only in-frame clones and drops some. This sample has some 49,000 clones, with over 85% found just once. Material: peripheral blood. The receptors come from a man in his 70s with active COVID-19. Both conserved end residues are part of each CDR3. The D gene is left open where the match is weak. Size tells how often a clone was seen (once, few, many) or the class of an expanded clone, and some rows leave it out.

TRBV6-4,TRBD2,TRBJ2-1,NA,CASALNGLAGVNEQFF,TGTGCCAGCGCCCTGAATGGGCTAGCGGGAGTTAATGAGCAGTTCTTC
TRBV2,NA,TRBJ2-7,NA,CASSGLGGGYEQYF,TGTGCCAGCAGTGGGTTAGGGGGTGGCTACGAGCAGTACTTC
TRBV19,TRBD1,TRBJ2-1,NA,CASSRTGNREQFF,TGTGCCAGTAGCCGGACAGGGAATCGTGAGCAGTTCTTC
TRBV15,TRBD1,TRBJ2-2,NA,CATSRDQGAGTGELFF,TGTGCCACCAGCAGAGATCAGGGGGCCGGCACCGGGGAGCTGTTTTTT
TRBV6-5,NA,TRBJ2-2,few,CASSYSGGVGTGELFF,TGTGCCAGCAGTTACTCTGGAGGGGTGGGCACCGGGGAGCTGTTTTTT
TRBV5-1,NA,TRBJ2-3,NA,CASSLRLRGGRDTQYF,TGCGCCAGCAGCTTGAGGCTGAGGGGGGGCCGGGATACGCAGTATTTT
TRBV18,TRBD1,TRBJ1-2,NA,CASSPLDRAGYGYTF,TGTGCCAGCTCACCCCTCGACAGGGCTGGGTATGGCTACACCTTC
TRBV11-2,TRBD1,TRBJ1-4,NA,CASSLGTPGQGREKLFF,TGTGCCAGCAGCTTAGGTACCCCGGGACAGGGCCGTGAAAAACTGTTTTTT
TRBV9,TRBD1,TRBJ1-2,once,CASSGRRGQGNYGYTF,TGTGCCAGCAGCGGCAGAAGGGGGCAGGGGAACTATGGCTACACCTTC
TRBV7-9,TRBD1,TRBJ2-7,NA,CASSLGAGGRYEQYF,TGTGCCAGCAGCTTAGGGGCAGGGGGCAGATACGAGCAGTACTTC
TRBV6-5,NA,TRBJ1-5,NA,CASSSQGTSRPQHF,TGTGCCAGCAGTTCCCAGGGGACCTCGAGGCCCCAGCATTTT
TRBV2,NA,TRBJ2-5,NA,CASSETTTQETQYF,TGTGCCAGCAGTGAGACTACAACCCAAGAGACCCAGTACTTC
TRBV28,TRBD1,TRBJ1-2,NA,CASRVRDRGGYGYTF,TGTGCCAGCAGAGTCCGGGACAGGGGAGGGTATGGCTACACCTTC
TRBV6-6,TRBD2,TRBJ2-5,NA,CASRDGGQETQYF,TGTGCCAGCAGAGACGGGGGGCAAGAGACCCAGTACTTC
TRBV21-1,NA,TRBJ1-4,NA,CASSKRCYRVEKLFF,TGTGCCAGCAGCAAACGGTGTTATCGCGTTGAAAAACTGTTTTTT
TRBV5-1,NA,TRBJ1-4,NA,CASSLAPGGAAEKLFF,TGCGCCAGCAGCTTGGCCCCCGGGGGGGCGGCTGAAAAACTGTTTTTT
TRBV9,TRBD1,TRBJ2-2,NA,CASSENRGLNTGELFF,TGTGCCAGCAGCGAGAACAGGGGGCTAAACACCGGGGAGCTGTTTTTT
TRBV2,TRBD1,TRBJ2-5,NA,CASSRDRGMTQYF,TGTGCCAGCAGCCGGGACAGGGGTATGACCCAGTACTTC
TRBV19,NA,TRBJ2-3,NA,CASSIDSPSTDTQYF,TGTGCCAGTAGTATAGATAGCCCTAGCACAGATACGCAGTATTTT
TRBV5-1,NA,TRBJ1-1,NA,CASSLAGGAPSGAFF,TGCGCCAGCAGCTTGGCCGGGGGGGCCCCTTCGGGAGCTTTCTTT
TRBV28,NA,TRBJ1-5,NA,CASSFISRVLRNQPQHF,TGTGCCAGCAGTTTCATTTCCCGGGTACTGCGCAATCAGCCCCAGCATTTT
TRBV7-2,NA,TRBJ2-7,once,CASSLGQGRDEQYF,TGTGCCAGCAGCTTAGGCCAGGGGAGGGACGAGCAGTACTTC
TRBV7-9,TRBD1,TRBJ1-1,NA,CASSLRQGGRDTEAFF,TGTGCCAGCAGCCTCCGACAGGGCGGGAGGGACACTGAAGCTTTCTTT
TRBV6-5,NA,TRBJ2-7,NA,CASSPQPATGYEQYF,TGTGCCAGCAGTCCCCAACCAGCAACAGGCTACGAGCAGTACTTC
TRBV11-2,NA,TRBJ2-2,NA,CASSLVSSGIFPGELFF,TGTGCCAGCAGCTTAGTATCCTCAGGGATCTTCCCCGGGGAGCTGTTTTTT
TRBV29-1,NA,TRBJ2-3,NA,CSVRGAFGLRTDTQYF,TGCAGCGTGCGCGGGGCATTTGGGTTACGGACAGATACGCAGTATTTT
TRBV4-3,NA,TRBJ2-3,NA,CASSQGHGTDTQYF,TGCGCCAGCAGCCAAGGGCACGGCACAGATACGCAGTATTTT
TRBV12-3/TRBV12-4,NA,TRBJ1-1,once,CATSGQQNTEAFF,TGTGCCACCAGCGGACAGCAGAACACTGAAGCTTTCTTT
TRBV27,NA,TRBJ1-3,NA,CASSFSPGYGNTIYF,TGTGCCAGCAGCTTCTCCCCAGGGTATGGAAACACCATATATTTT
TRBV28,NA,TRBJ2-2,NA,CASSFGQGTGELFF,TGTGCCAGCAGTTTCGGGCAGGGCACCGGGGAGCTGTTTTTT
TRBV18,TRBD1,TRBJ2-4,NA,CASSSRQGVGNIQYF,TGTGCCAGCTCATCCCGACAGGGGGTTGGAAACATTCAGTACTTC
TRBV6-2/TRBV6-3,NA,TRBJ2-1,NA,CASSYGTTTWQFF,TGTGCCAGCAGTTACGGAACTACCACTTGGCAGTTCTTC
TRBV10-3,TRBD1,TRBJ2-7,NA,CAISPGTGGKYEQYF,TGTGCCATCAGTCCCGGGACAGGGGGAAAATACGAGCAGTACTTC
TRBV4-3,TRBD1,TRBJ1-4,NA,CASSQLTGTGVEKLFF,TGCGCCAGCAGCCAGCTAACCGGGACAGGGGTTGAAAAACTGTTTTTT
TRBV18,NA,TRBJ2-1,NA,CASSPEPPVSYNEQFF,TGTGCCAGCTCACCAGAGCCCCCCGTCTCCTACAATGAGCAGTTCTTC
TRBV2,NA,TRBJ1-1,NA,CASSVGLNTEAFF,TGTGCCAGCAGTGTCGGGTTGAACACTGAAGCTTTCTTT
TRBV4-2,NA,TRBJ1-1,NA,CASSQVQRDTEAFF,TGTGCCAGCAGCCAAGTTCAGAGGGACACTGAAGCTTTCTTT
TRBV18,NA,TRBJ2-3,NA,CASSPRKVPSATDTQYF,TGTGCCAGCTCACCGCGAAAAGTTCCCTCTGCCACAGATACGCAGTATTTT
TRBV6-6,TRBD1,TRBJ2-1,NA,CASRSNRGAHNEQFF,TGTGCCAGCAGATCGAACAGGGGTGCCCACAATGAGCAGTTCTTC
TRBV7-3,NA,TRBJ2-1,NA,CASSTGTGPLGQFF,TGTGCCAGCAGCACCGGGACTGGACCTCTCGGGCAGTTCTTC
TRBV28,NA,TRBJ2-7,NA,CASSLSGKTGSSYEQYF,TGTGCCAGCAGTTTATCGGGCAAGACAGGTAGCTCCTACGAGCAGTACTTC
TRBV6-5,NA,TRBJ1-5,NA,CASKPQRYSNQPQHF,TGTGCCAGCAAACCACAGAGATATAGCAATCAGCCCCAGCATTTT
TRBV11-3,TRBD1,TRBJ2-2,NA,CASSWTGAVTGELFF,TGTGCCAGCAGCTGGACAGGGGCGGTCACCGGGGAGCTGTTTTTT
TRBV7-2,TRBD2,TRBJ2-1,NA,CASSPRLAGVSNEQFF,TGTGCCAGCAGCCCCCGACTAGCGGGAGTCTCCAATGAGCAGTTCTTC
TRBV28,NA,TRBJ2-7,NA,CASRLGGGTYEQYF,TGTGCCAGCAGACTGGGTGGAGGGACCTACGAGCAGTACTTC
TRBV14,TRBD2,TRBJ2-1,NA,CASSQGGSGRDNEQFF,TGTGCCAGCAGCCAAGGAGGTAGCGGGAGAGACAATGAGCAGTTCTTC
TRBV3-1/TRBV3-2,TRBD2,TRBJ2-7,NA,CASSPGGGAYEQYF,TGTGCCAGCAGCCCCGGCGGGGGGGCCTACGAGCAGTACTTC
TRBV2,TRBD1,TRBJ1-5,NA,CASSEGRGNQPQHF,TGTGCCAGCAGTGAGGGCAGGGGGAATCAGCCCCAGCATTTT
TRBV4-3,NA,TRBJ2-3,NA,CASSQGSGRGTQYF,TGCGCCAGCAGCCAAGGCTCCGGCAGAGGTACGCAGTATTTT
TRBV7-2,TRBD1,TRBJ2-7,NA,CASSLGTGGARSYEQYF,TGTGCCAGCAGCTTAGGGACAGGGGGCGCGAGATCCTACGAGCAGTACTTC
TRBV24-1,NA,TRBJ2-1,NA,CATSDLTRSGEQFF,TGTGCCACCAGTGATTTGACCAGATCAGGTGAGCAGTTCTTC
TRBV7-2,NA,TRBJ2-5,once,CASSLAGGGETQYF,TGTGCCAGCAGCTTAGCGGGAGGGGGAGAGACCCAGTACTTC
TRBV6-2/TRBV6-3,NA,TRBJ2-2,NA,CASSSRREPGELFF,TGTGCCAGCAGTTCCCGCAGGGAACCCGGGGAGCTGTTTTTT
TRBV19,TRBD2,TRBJ2-1,once,CASSINRRGNNEQFF,TGTGCCAGTAGTATAAATCGGCGGGGGAACAATGAGCAGTTCTTC
TRBV2,NA,TRBJ1-2,NA,CASTTGFDGYTF,TGTGCCAGTACAACAGGGTTTGACGGCTACACCTTC
TRBV2,TRBD2,TRBJ2-7,NA,CASRGVLAGSDYEQYF,TGTGCCAGCCGAGGGGTACTAGCGGGATCAGACTACGAGCAGTACTTC